The rows below give T cell receptor beta chains drawn from one sample of a study of cytomegalovirus exposure and HLA in healthy donors. Produced via immunoSEQ multiplex PCR; TCRdb's table is partial and in-frame only. The table includes about 130,000 clones, approximately 71% detected once. Sequencing was done on a sample of PBMCs. These TCRs come from a woman in her sixties or seventies in good health and CMV-seronegative. CDR3s include the opening cysteine and the closing phenylalanine or tryptophan. The D gene is left open where the match is weak. Clone size is not always given. Where it is, it says once, few, many or a class for expanded clones.

J gene: TRBJ1-2
clone size: -
D gene: -
V gene: TRBV2
CDR3 protein: CASSEARNIRYTF
CDR3 DNA: TGTGCCAGCAGTGAAGCGCGAAATATTCGCTACACCTTC

J gene: TRBJ2-7
clone size: few
D gene: -
V gene: TRBV4-2
CDR3 protein: CASSPETGYEQYF
CDR3 DNA: TGTGCCAGCAGCCCCGAAACTGGCTACGAGCAGTACTTC

J gene: TRBJ2-7
clone size: -
D gene: TRBD2
V gene: TRBV9
CDR3 protein: CASSVGGTRIGEQYF
CDR3 DNA: TGTGCCAGCAGCGTAGGCGGGACTAGAATTGGCGAGCAGTACTTC

J gene: TRBJ1-2
clone size: -
D gene: -
V gene: TRBV28
CDR3 protein: CASSPRNPDPGGGYTF
CDR3 DNA: TGTGCCAGCAGCCCTCGTAACCCAGACCCCGGGGGTGGCTACACCTTC

J gene: TRBJ1-1
clone size: -
D gene: TRBD1
V gene: TRBV11-1
CDR3 protein: CASSPGTAGINTEAFF
CDR3 DNA: TGTGCCAGCAGCCCCGGGACAGCAGGCATTAACACTGAAGCTTTCTTT

J gene: TRBJ2-3
clone size: once
D gene: TRBD1
V gene: TRBV5-1
CDR3 protein: CASSPSGQGASTDTQYF
CDR3 DNA: TGCGCCAGCAGCCCGTCGGGACAGGGGGCTAGCACAGATACGCAGTATTTT

J gene: TRBJ2-1
clone size: -
D gene: -
V gene: TRBV18
CDR3 protein: CASFPSRESYNEQFF
CDR3 DNA: TGTGCCAGCTTCCCTTCCCGGGAGAGCTACAATGAGCAGTTCTTC

J gene: TRBJ1-6
clone size: -
D gene: TRBD1
V gene: TRBV7-9
CDR3 protein: CASSPRGQNNSPLHF
CDR3 DNA: TGTGCCAGCAGCCCAAGGGGACAGAATAATTCACCCCTCCACTTT

J gene: TRBJ1-2
clone size: -
D gene: -
V gene: TRBV4-1
CDR3 protein: CASSQNPSDSYGYTF
CDR3 DNA: TGCGCCAGCAGCCAAAACCCGTCGGACAGCTATGGCTACACCTTC

J gene: TRBJ1-1
clone size: -
D gene: TRBD1
V gene: TRBV29-1
CDR3 protein: CSVGDRGWTEAFF
CDR3 DNA: TGCAGCGTAGGGGACAGGGGGTGGACTGAAGCTTTCTTT

J gene: TRBJ1-2
clone size: -
D gene: -
V gene: TRBV19
CDR3 protein: CASSATAYIINGYTF
CDR3 DNA: TGTGCCAGTAGCGCGACAGCTTATATAATTAATGGCTACACCTTC

J gene: TRBJ1-6
clone size: -
D gene: -
V gene: TRBV28
CDR3 protein: CASRLAASSYNSPLHF
CDR3 DNA: TGTGCCAGCAGGTTGGCAGCGAGCTCCTATAATTCACCCCTCCACTTT

J gene: TRBJ2-1
clone size: -
D gene: -
V gene: TRBV12-5
CDR3 protein: CASGLAWGREQFF
CDR3 DNA: TGTGCTAGTGGTTTGGCTTGGGGGAGGGAGCAGTTCTTC

J gene: TRBJ1-5
clone size: -
D gene: -
V gene: TRBV21-1
CDR3 protein: CARQAPGGNHYSNQPQHF
CDR3 DNA: TGTGCCAGGCAGGCCCCGGGGGGGAATCATTATAGCAATCAGCCCCAGCATTTT

J gene: TRBJ2-7
clone size: -
D gene: TRBD1
V gene: TRBV5-1
CDR3 protein: CASSPGQGAYEQYF
CDR3 DNA: TGCGCCAGCAGCCCTGGACAGGGGGCCTACGAGCAGTACTTC

J gene: TRBJ1-2
clone size: -
D gene: TRBD1
V gene: TRBV6-4
CDR3 protein: CASSDRGREAYGYTF
CDR3 DNA: TGTGCCAGCAGTGACAGGGGGCGGGAGGCCTATGGCTACACCTTC

J gene: TRBJ2-5
clone size: -
D gene: TRBD2
V gene: TRBV7-3
CDR3 protein: CASSPNTGLGGETQYF
CDR3 DNA: TGTGCCAGCAGCCCAAATACGGGACTAGGCGGGGAGACCCAGTACTTC

J gene: TRBJ1-5
clone size: -
D gene: TRBD1
V gene: TRBV28
CDR3 protein: CASRRDRASRNQPQHF
CDR3 DNA: TGTGCCAGCAGACGGGACAGGGCTTCACGTAATCAGCCCCAGCATTTT

J gene: TRBJ1-2
clone size: -
D gene: TRBD1
V gene: TRBV18
CDR3 protein: CASSPTTGAGYGYTF
CDR3 DNA: TGTGCCAGCTCACCGACGACAGGGGCGGGCTATGGCTACACCTTC

J gene: TRBJ2-5
clone size: -
D gene: TRBD1
V gene: TRBV19
CDR3 protein: CASTPTDRIQTQYF
CDR3 DNA: TGTGCCAGTACTCCTACGGACAGGATTCAGACCCAGTACTTC

J gene: TRBJ1-1
clone size: -
D gene: -
V gene: TRBV4-1
CDR3 protein: CASSQDQYTEAFF
CDR3 DNA: TGCGCCAGCAGCCAAGACCAGTACACTGAAGCTTTCTTT

J gene: TRBJ1-1
clone size: once
D gene: -
V gene: TRBV11-2
CDR3 protein: CASSLGGNTEAFF
CDR3 DNA: TGTGCCAGCAGCTTAGGCGGGAACACTGAAGCTTTCTTT

J gene: TRBJ2-2
clone size: -
D gene: -
V gene: TRBV7-7
CDR3 protein: CASSLVGQSELFF
CDR3 DNA: TGTGCCAGCAGCTTAGTTGGGCAGTCCGAGCTGTTTTTT

J gene: TRBJ1-5
clone size: -
D gene: -
V gene: TRBV2
CDR3 protein: CASRGASNQPQHF
CDR3 DNA: TGTGCCAGCCGGGGGGCTAGCAATCAGCCCCAGCATTTT

J gene: TRBJ2-7
clone size: -
D gene: TRBD2
V gene: TRBV27
CDR3 protein: CASRRGSGGYEQYF
CDR3 DNA: TGTGCCAGCAGGAGGGGTAGCGGGGGGTACGAGCAGTACTTC

J gene: TRBJ2-2
clone size: few
D gene: -
V gene: TRBV5-1
CDR3 protein: CASSFTTTNTGELFF
CDR3 DNA: TGCGCCAGCAGCTTTACCACGACTAACACCGGGGAGCTGTTTTTT

J gene: TRBJ1-2
clone size: -
D gene: -
V gene: TRBV30
CDR3 protein: CAWSEEGWDYGYTF
CDR3 DNA: TGTGCCTGGAGTGAGGAGGGGTGGGACTATGGCTACACCTTC

J gene: TRBJ2-3
clone size: few
D gene: TRBD1
V gene: TRBV15
CDR3 protein: CATSRGGQGRTQYF
CDR3 DNA: TGTGCCACCAGCAGGGGGGGACAGGGCCGTACGCAGTATTTT

J gene: TRBJ2-3
clone size: -
D gene: TRBD2
V gene: TRBV7-9
CDR3 protein: CASSSGRSTDTQYF
CDR3 DNA: TGTGCCAGCAGTAGCGGGAGATCCACAGATACGCAGTATTTT

J gene: TRBJ1-1
clone size: -
D gene: -
V gene: TRBV4-2
CDR3 protein: CASSQTTGGTEAFF
CDR3 DNA: TGTGCCAGCAGCCAAACGACAGGCGGCACTGAAGCTTTCTTT

J gene: TRBJ1-1
clone size: -
D gene: -
V gene: TRBV2
CDR3 protein: CASSEIGQGRTEAFF
CDR3 DNA: TGTGCCAGCAGTGAGATAGGGCAGGGGCGTACTGAAGCTTTCTTT

J gene: TRBJ1-1
clone size: -
D gene: TRBD1
V gene: TRBV29-1
CDR3 protein: CSVPTGAFDTEAFF
CDR3 DNA: TGCAGCGTCCCCACAGGGGCTTTCGACACTGAAGCTTTCTTT

J gene: TRBJ1-6
clone size: few
D gene: TRBD1
V gene: TRBV7-6
CDR3 protein: CASSSRDRENSPLHF
CDR3 DNA: TGTGCCAGCAGCTCCCGGGACAGGGAGAATTCACCCCTCCACTTT

J gene: TRBJ1-2
clone size: -
D gene: -
V gene: TRBV10-3
CDR3 protein: CAISESIGDGYTF
CDR3 DNA: TGTGCCATCAGTGAGTCTATAGGGGATGGCTACACCTTC

J gene: TRBJ2-3
clone size: few
D gene: -
V gene: TRBV7-9
CDR3 protein: CASSSWTVGPPDTQYF
CDR3 DNA: TGTGCCAGCAGCTCCTGGACAGTTGGACCCCCAGATACGCAGTATTTT

J gene: TRBJ1-1
clone size: -
D gene: -
V gene: TRBV5-6
CDR3 protein: CASSLPPGEAFF
CDR3 DNA: TGTGCCAGCAGCTTGCCTCCTGGCGAAGCTTTCTTT

J gene: TRBJ1-2
clone size: -
D gene: -
V gene: TRBV30
CDR3 protein: CAWGQNYGYTF
CDR3 DNA: TGTGCCTGGGGACAGAACTATGGCTACACCTTC

J gene: TRBJ2-2
clone size: -
D gene: TRBD1
V gene: TRBV5-1
CDR3 protein: CASSGGQGATGELFF
CDR3 DNA: TGCGCCAGCAGCGGGGGACAGGGGGCCACCGGGGAGCTGTTTTTT

J gene: TRBJ2-1
clone size: once
D gene: TRBD2
V gene: TRBV6-1
CDR3 protein: CASSVGTTTSYNEQFF
CDR3 DNA: TGTGCCAGCAGTGTGGGGACTACTACCTCCTACAATGAGCAGTTCTTC

J gene: TRBJ2-1
clone size: -
D gene: TRBD2
V gene: TRBV10-3
CDR3 protein: CAISDRLAGVGDYNEQFF
CDR3 DNA: TGTGCCATCAGTGATCGGCTAGCGGGAGTGGGAGACTACAATGAGCAGTTCTTC

J gene: TRBJ1-2
clone size: -
D gene: TRBD1
V gene: TRBV5-1
CDR3 protein: CASSAPGTGGSVANYGYTF
CDR3 DNA: TGCGCCAGCAGCGCGCCCGGGACAGGGGGCTCAGTGGCGAACTATGGCTACACCTTC

J gene: TRBJ2-3
clone size: -
D gene: -
V gene: TRBV13
CDR3 protein: CASSLVGFTPDTQYF
CDR3 DNA: TGTGCCAGCAGCTTAGTGGGCTTCACCCCAGATACGCAGTATTTT